The rows below give T cell receptor beta chains drawn from one sample of a study of OX40 agonist ivuxolimab in advanced cancers. Assay used: immunoSEQ multiplex PCR; TCRdb lists only in-frame clones, some missing. Among over 100,000 clones listed, less than 95% were seen once. This specimen consisted of CD4+ or CD8+ T cells sorted from blood, obtained in a trial of the OX40 agonist ivuxolimab. Every receptor here comes from an adult with an advanced solid tumor such as melanoma, head and neck, liver or kidney cancer. The CDR3 runs from the conserved cysteine through the conserved F or W.

CDR3	length	V
CASSVWTGGSYNEQFF	16	TRBV9
CASRTGPWGPQPQHF	15	TRBV6-1
CASSPLAGASDTQYF	15	TRBV28
CASSLNQGGQPQHF	14	TRBV5-6
CASTMMSGIQETQYF	15	TRBV2
CSVAGDRGFDTEAFF	15	TRBV29-1
CASSQADRGFGELFF	15	TRBV4-3
CATGQGYEQYF	11	TRBV2
CASSRYWTGATYEQYF	16	TRBV7-9
CASSVEGLAFGELFF	15	TRBV9
CASGVLLTGPYGYTF	15	TRBV28